Listed below are T cell receptor beta chains from one sample, sequenced in a study of blood T cell repertoires in COVID-19. Sequenced by immunoSEQ multiplex PCR; TCRdb stores in-frame clones only, minus some. The sample consists of more than 150,000 clones, more than 85% of them appearing once. The sample comprised peripheral blood. These TCRs come from a man in his 70s with active or convalescent COVID-19. Each CDR3 is given with its conserved first and last residue. A D gene is named only where the DNA matches it firmly. Clone size, where shown, is once, few, many, or a class for clones that have expanded.

clone size,V gene,J gene,D gene,CDR3 protein,CDR3 DNA
.,TRBV2,TRBJ1-1,.,CASSSGRPEAFF,TGTGCCAGCAGCTCAGGGAGGCCTGAAGCTTTCTTT
.,TRBV12-5,TRBJ2-5,.,CASPTGPGTQYF,TGTGCTAGCCCGACAGGCCCCGGGACCCAGTACTTC
once,TRBV28,TRBJ1-2,TRBD1,CASSASGTGGSHTF,TGTGCCAGCAGTGCCTCCGGGACAGGGGGCAGTCACACCTTC
.,TRBV6-1,TRBJ1-5,.,CASSYGGAGQPQHF,TGTGCCAGCAGTTATGGGGGCGCAGGTCAGCCCCAGCATTTT
.,TRBV19,TRBJ2-1,TRBD2,CASSIAGGLGEQFF,TGTGCCAGTAGTATAGCGGGAGGACTGGGGGAGCAGTTCTTC
.,TRBV3-1/TRBV3-2,TRBJ2-3,.,CASSHTFGTSSTDTQYF,TGTGCCAGCAGCCACACTTTCGGGACTTCTAGCACAGATACGCAGTATTTT
.,TRBV30,TRBJ2-3,.,CAWNKVTDTQYF,TGTGCCTGGAACAAAGTCACAGATACGCAGTATTTT
.,TRBV11-2,TRBJ2-7,TRBD1,CASSLVSGQRFYEQYF,TGTGCCAGCAGCTTAGTTTCGGGACAGCGTTTCTACGAGCAGTACTTC
.,TRBV28,TRBJ2-2,TRBD2,CARSGGGTSGRHRTGELFF,TGTGCCCGCAGCGGGGGGGGGACTAGCGGGAGGCACCGGACCGGGGAGCTGTTTTTT
.,TRBV7-8,TRBJ2-1,TRBD2,CASSTLGLAGGREQFF,TGTGCCAGCAGCACCCTGGGACTAGCGGGGGGAAGGGAGCAGTTCTTC
.,TRBV6-1,TRBJ1-3,.,CASSDMGRGNSGNTIYF,TGTGCCAGCAGTGACATGGGACGGGGGAACTCTGGAAACACCATATATTTT
once,TRBV9,TRBJ2-3,TRBD2,CASASGRTPSTDTQYF,TGTGCCAGCGCTAGCGGGAGGACCCCTAGCACAGATACGCAGTATTTT
.,TRBV4-3,TRBJ2-2,.,CASSQENRVTEELFF,TGCGCCAGCAGCCAAGAAAACAGGGTCACTGAGGAGCTGTTTTTT
few,TRBV20-1,TRBJ1-1,.,CSASRVTEAFF,TGCAGTGCTAGCAGGGTGACTGAAGCTTTCTTT
.,TRBV28,TRBJ1-2,.,CASSLPQEGGYTF,TGTGCCAGCAGTTTACCCCAGGAGGGTGGCTACACCTTC